Listed below are T cell receptor beta chains from one sample, sequenced in a study of T cell changes during pregnancy in multiple sclerosis. Generated by immunoSEQ multiplex PCR, the TCRdb table keeps only in-frame clones and is missing some. The data contain about 38,000 clones, roughly 91% of them singletons. The sequenced sample was CD4+ T cells from peripheral blood mononuclear cells, obtained after pregnancy. The receptors here all came from a female donor in good health, enrolled as a control in a pregnancy study. The CDR3 runs from the conserved cysteine through the conserved F or W. The order of the fields is clone size, D gene, J gene, V gene, CDR3 DNA, CDR3 protein. A D gene is named only where the DNA matches it firmly. The listing skips clone size in some rows; elsewhere it reads once, few, many or a size class.

size: .
D: .
J: TRBJ1-2
V: TRBV6-5
DNA: TGTGCCAGCAGTTATCGGGGGGGGGTCTATGGCTACACCTTC
CDR3: CASSYRGGVYGYTF

size: .
D: .
J: TRBJ2-7
V: TRBV19
DNA: TGTGCCAGTACGAAAGGGACTGGTGGCTACGAGCAGTACTTC
CDR3: CASTKGTGGYEQYF

size: .
D: .
J: TRBJ2-2
V: TRBV7-7
DNA: TGTGCCAGCAGCCAATCGAACACCGGGGAGCTGTTTTTT
CDR3: CASSQSNTGELFF

size: .
D: .
J: TRBJ1-5
V: TRBV19
DNA: TGTGCCAGTAGGACTTCGGAGTATAGCAATCAGCCCCAGCATTTT
CDR3: CASRTSEYSNQPQHF

size: .
D: TRBD1
J: TRBJ1-5
V: TRBV30
DNA: TGTGCCTGGACAGGGGACAGCGGGAATCAGCCCCAGCATTTT
CDR3: CAWTGDSGNQPQHF

size: .
D: TRBD2
J: TRBJ2-7
V: TRBV5-4
DNA: TGTGCCAGCAGCGGATCCGGGACTAGCGGAACGTCCTACGAGCAGTACTTC
CDR3: CASSGSGTSGTSYEQYF

size: .
D: TRBD2
J: TRBJ2-5
V: TRBV5-4
DNA: TGTGCCAGCAGCTTGAATGGGCGGGGGCAAGAGACCCAGTACTTC
CDR3: CASSLNGRGQETQYF

size: .
D: TRBD1
J: TRBJ1-5
V: TRBV7-2
DNA: TGTGCCAGCAGCCCCGGACAGGTGCTTAATCAGCCCCAGCATTTT
CDR3: CASSPGQVLNQPQHF

size: .
D: .
J: TRBJ2-1
V: TRBV19
DNA: TGTGCCAGTAGTATCTCCGGGACAACCACCAATGAGCAGTTCTTC
CDR3: CASSISGTTTNEQFF

size: .
D: TRBD2
J: TRBJ2-6
V: TRBV5-8
DNA: TGTGCCAGCAGCCCTCAAGCGGGAGCTGGGGCCAACGTCCTGACTTTC
CDR3: CASSPQAGAGANVLTF

size: .
D: TRBD2
J: TRBJ2-1
V: TRBV11-1
DNA: TGTGCCAGCAGCTCCGGGACTAGCGGCCCTAGGGATGATGAGCAGTTCTTC
CDR3: CASSSGTSGPRDDEQFF

size: .
D: .
J: TRBJ2-7
V: TRBV7-8
DNA: TGTGCCAGCAGCATCCGGGACACGGATGTCGAGCAGTACTTC
CDR3: CASSIRDTDVEQYF

size: .
D: TRBD1
J: TRBJ1-3
V: TRBV18
DNA: TGTGCCAGCTCACCCGACAGGGTCTCTGGAAACACCATATATTTT
CDR3: CASSPDRVSGNTIYF

size: .
D: .
J: TRBJ1-5
V: TRBV30
DNA: TGTGCCTGGCGTCCCGGAGTGGCGACCTATAGCAATCAGCCCCAGCATTTT
CDR3: CAWRPGVATYSNQPQHF

size: .
D: .
J: TRBJ1-2
V: TRBV12-5
DNA: TGTGCTAGTGGTTTGGGGGGAGGGAGAGGAGACGGAGGCTACACCTTC
CDR3: CASGLGGGRGDGGYTF

size: .
D: TRBD1
J: TRBJ2-7
V: TRBV19
DNA: TGTGCCAGTAGTAAGACAGGGCTTCGGTACGAGCAGTACTTC
CDR3: CASSKTGLRYEQYF

size: once
D: .
J: TRBJ2-7
V: TRBV6-5
DNA: TGTGCCAGCAGTTACCTCTACGAGCAGTACTTC
CDR3: CASSYLYEQYF

size: few
D: TRBD1
J: TRBJ1-1
V: TRBV2
DNA: TGTGCCAGCAGTGAATTCGGACAGGGAGACACTGAAGCTTTCTTT
CDR3: CASSEFGQGDTEAFF

size: once
D: .
J: TRBJ2-7
V: TRBV19
DNA: TGTGCCAGTAGTATGAAACAGGGACATAACTACGAGCAGTACTTC
CDR3: CASSMKQGHNYEQYF

size: .
D: .
J: TRBJ1-5
V: TRBV30
DNA: TGTGCCTGGAGTCAAACGGAGGGTCAGCCCCAGCATTTT
CDR3: CAWSQTEGQPQHF

size: .
D: TRBD1
J: TRBJ2-1
V: TRBV5-1
DNA: TGCGCCAGCAGCTTGGAGGGACAGGCTTCGAGTGAGCAGTTCTTC
CDR3: CASSLEGQASSEQFF

size: .
D: TRBD1
J: TRBJ2-1
V: TRBV18
DNA: TGTGCCATCCAGAGGGGGCCGAGCGATGAGCAGTTCTTC
CDR3: CAIQRGPSDEQFF

size: .
D: .
J: TRBJ2-7
V: TRBV7-9
DNA: TGTGCCAGCAGTTATACAGGGCTATCCTACGAGCAGTACTTC
CDR3: CASSYTGLSYEQYF

size: .
D: TRBD2
J: TRBJ2-3
V: TRBV15
DNA: TGTGCCACCAGCAAGGAGCGGGAGGGTCTCACGCAGTATTTT
CDR3: CATSKEREGLTQYF

size: .
D: TRBD2
J: TRBJ2-1
V: TRBV15
DNA: TGTGCCACCAGCAGAGGAAAAGCGGGAGGTCCGTTCTTC
CDR3: CATSRGKAGGPFF

size: .
D: .
J: TRBJ2-5
V: TRBV27
DNA: TGTGCCAGCAGTAAATCCCAAATCCAAGAGACCCAGTACTTC
CDR3: CASSKSQIQETQYF

size: .
D: TRBD2
J: TRBJ2-7
V: TRBV7-2
DNA: TGTGCCAGCAGCTTAGGCCGAAGCGGGGGTTTCTACGAGCAGTACTTC
CDR3: CASSLGRSGGFYEQYF

size: .
D: TRBD1
J: TRBJ2-7
V: TRBV6-1
DNA: TGTGCCAGCAGTGAAGTCCGACAGGGGAAAGGCGAGCAGTACTTC
CDR3: CASSEVRQGKGEQYF

size: .
D: TRBD2
J: TRBJ2-7
V: TRBV5-1
DNA: TGCGCCAGCAGCCTGGGACTAGCGTTCATCTCCTACGAGCAGTACTTC
CDR3: CASSLGLAFISYEQYF

size: .
D: .
J: TRBJ2-7
V: TRBV7-8
DNA: TGTGCCAGCAGCATACAAACAGAGCAGTACTTC
CDR3: CASSIQTEQYF